This T cell receptor beta chain derives from a study of control samples from healthy donors and cancer patients. This clone was observed once. The protocol was immunoSEQ multiplex PCR, while the TCRdb copy is restricted to in-frame clones and leaves out a portion. The sample consists of tens of thousands of clones, around 94% of them appearing once. Sequencing was performed on blood. This TCR was sampled from a man aged 25-40 years in good health.

DNA of the CDR3: TGTGCCAGCAGCCGTTGGATGGCTAGCCAGTCAGATACGCAGTATTTT. It yields the protein CASSRWMASQSDTQYF. The rearrangement joins TRBV7-9 to TRBJ2-3; D might be TRBD2 (5 bases). CDR1 SEHNR and CDR2 FQNEAQ come from the germline V gene (reference sequence). V was cut by 5 bases and J by 4 bases, with 19 bases left in between. The CDR3 runs 16 residues.